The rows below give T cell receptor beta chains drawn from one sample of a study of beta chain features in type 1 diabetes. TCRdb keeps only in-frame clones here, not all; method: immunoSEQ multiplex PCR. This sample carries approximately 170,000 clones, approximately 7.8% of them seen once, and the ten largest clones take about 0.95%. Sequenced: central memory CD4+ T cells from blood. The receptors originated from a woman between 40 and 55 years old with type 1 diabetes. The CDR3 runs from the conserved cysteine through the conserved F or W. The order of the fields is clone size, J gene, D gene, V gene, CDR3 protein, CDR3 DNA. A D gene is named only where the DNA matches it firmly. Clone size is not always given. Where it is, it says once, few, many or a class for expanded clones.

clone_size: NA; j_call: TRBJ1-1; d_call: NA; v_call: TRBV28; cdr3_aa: CASSFGERRNGAFF; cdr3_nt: TGTGCCAGCAGTTTCGGGGAACGGAGGAATGGGGCTTTCTTT
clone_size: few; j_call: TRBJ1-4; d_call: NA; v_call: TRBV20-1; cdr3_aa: CSARAEKLFF; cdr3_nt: TGCAGTGCTAGGGCTGAAAAACTGTTTTTT
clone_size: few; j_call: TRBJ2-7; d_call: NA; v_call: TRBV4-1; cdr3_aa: CASSQERASYEQYF; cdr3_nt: TGCGCCAGCAGCCAAGAGAGGGCCTCCTACGAGCAGTACTTC
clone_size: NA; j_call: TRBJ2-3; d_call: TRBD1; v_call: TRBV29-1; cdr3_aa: CSVRDRGPDTQYF; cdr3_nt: TGCAGCGTCCGGGACAGGGGACCAGATACGCAGTATTTT
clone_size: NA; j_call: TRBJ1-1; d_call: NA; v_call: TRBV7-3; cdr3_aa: CASSLSGVVNTEAFF; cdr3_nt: TGTGCCAGCAGCTTAAGCGGGGTAGTGAACACTGAAGCTTTCTTT
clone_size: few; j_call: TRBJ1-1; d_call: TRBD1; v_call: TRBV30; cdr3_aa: CAWSEGTGTMNTEAFF; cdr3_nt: TGTGCCTGGAGTGAGGGGACAGGTACAATGAACACTGAAGCTTTCTTT
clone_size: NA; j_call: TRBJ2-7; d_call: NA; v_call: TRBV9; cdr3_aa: CASSTQTGWGNEQYF; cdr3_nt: TGTGCCAGCAGCACTCAAACAGGGTGGGGAAACGAGCAGTACTTC
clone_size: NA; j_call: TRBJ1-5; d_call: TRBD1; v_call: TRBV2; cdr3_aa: CASSEGTGFQPQHF; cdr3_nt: TGTGCCAGCAGTGAAGGGACAGGGTTTCAGCCCCAGCATTTT
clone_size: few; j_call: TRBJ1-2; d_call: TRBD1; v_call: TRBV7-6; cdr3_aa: CASSLEDRAAGYTF; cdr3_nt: TGTGCCAGCAGCTTAGAGGACAGGGCGGCTGGCTACACCTTC
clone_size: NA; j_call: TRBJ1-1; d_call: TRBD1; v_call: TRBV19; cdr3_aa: CASVDRVNTEAFF; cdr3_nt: TGTGCCAGTGTGGACAGGGTGAACACTGAAGCTTTCTTT
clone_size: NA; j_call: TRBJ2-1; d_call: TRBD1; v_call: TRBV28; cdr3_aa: CASSADRGRYNEQFF; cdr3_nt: TGTGCCAGCAGTGCCGACAGGGGGCGGTACAATGAGCAGTTCTTC
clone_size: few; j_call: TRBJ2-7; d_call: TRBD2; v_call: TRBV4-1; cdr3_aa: CASSHAGGDEQYF; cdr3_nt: TGCGCCAGCAGCCACGCCGGGGGGGACGAGCAGTACTTC
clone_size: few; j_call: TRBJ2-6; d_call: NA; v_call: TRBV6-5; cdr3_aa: CASSSGWAGANVLTF; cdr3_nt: TGTGCCAGCAGTTCAGGGTGGGCTGGGGCCAACGTCCTGACTTTC
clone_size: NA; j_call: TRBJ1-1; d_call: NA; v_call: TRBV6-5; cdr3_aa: CASSYSKYTRATEAFF; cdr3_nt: TGTGCCAGCAGTTACTCTAAATATACTAGGGCCACTGAAGCTTTCTTT
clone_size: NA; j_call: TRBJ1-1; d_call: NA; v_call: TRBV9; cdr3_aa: CASSLEELNTEAFF; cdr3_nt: TGTGCCAGCAGCCTAGAGGAGCTTAACACTGAAGCTTTCTTT
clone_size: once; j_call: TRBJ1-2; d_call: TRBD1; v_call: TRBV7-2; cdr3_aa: CASSLALTGFGGYTF; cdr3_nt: TGTGCCAGCAGCTTAGCCTTGACAGGGTTCGGGGGCTACACCTTC
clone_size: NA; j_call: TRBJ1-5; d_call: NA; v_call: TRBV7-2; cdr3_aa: CASSQDHQPQHF; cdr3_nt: TGTGCCAGCAGCCAGGATCATCAGCCCCAGCATTTT
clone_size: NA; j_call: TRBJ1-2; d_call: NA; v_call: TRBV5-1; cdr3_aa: CASSWVGGMTGYTF; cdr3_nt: TGCGCCAGCAGCTGGGTCGGAGGCATGACCGGCTACACCTTC
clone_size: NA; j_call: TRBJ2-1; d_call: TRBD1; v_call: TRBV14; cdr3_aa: CASSRTGGLYGEQFF; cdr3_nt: TGTGCCAGCAGCCGGACAGGGGGCCTTTACGGTGAGCAGTTCTTC
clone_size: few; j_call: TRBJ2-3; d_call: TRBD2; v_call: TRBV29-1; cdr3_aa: CTSGGGSADTQYF; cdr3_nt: TGCACCTCTGGGGGGGGGAGCGCAGATACGCAGTATTTT
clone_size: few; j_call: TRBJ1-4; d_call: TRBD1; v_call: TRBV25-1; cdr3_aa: CASVQHGTGDEKLFF; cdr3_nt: TGTGCCAGCGTCCAGCACGGGACAGGGGATGAAAAACTGTTTTTT
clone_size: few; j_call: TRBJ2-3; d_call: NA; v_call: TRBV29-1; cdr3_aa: CSVETQSTDTQYF; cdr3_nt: TGCAGCGTTGAGACACAGAGCACAGATACGCAGTATTTT
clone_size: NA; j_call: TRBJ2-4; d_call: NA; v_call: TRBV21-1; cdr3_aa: CASSKERQPAKNIQYF; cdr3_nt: TGTGCCAGCAGCAAAGAGCGTCAACCGGCCAAAAACATTCAGTACTTC
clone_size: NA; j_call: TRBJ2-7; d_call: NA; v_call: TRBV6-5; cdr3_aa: CASSYSTGTTGEQYF; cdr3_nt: TGTGCCAGCAGTTACTCGACCGGGACAACAGGGGAGCAGTACTTC
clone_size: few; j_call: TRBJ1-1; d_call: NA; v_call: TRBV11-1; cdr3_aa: CASSFGRGTEAFF; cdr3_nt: TGTGCCAGCAGTTTTGGACGGGGCACTGAAGCTTTCTTT
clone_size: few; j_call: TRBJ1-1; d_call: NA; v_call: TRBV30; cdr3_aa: CAWSGVEAFF; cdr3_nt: TGTGCCTGGAGTGGAGTTGAAGCTTTCTTT
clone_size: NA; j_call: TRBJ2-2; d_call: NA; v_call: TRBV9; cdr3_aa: CASSVAGRNTGELFF; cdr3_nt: TGTGCCAGCAGCGTAGCGGGAAGGAACACCGGGGAGCTGTTTTTT
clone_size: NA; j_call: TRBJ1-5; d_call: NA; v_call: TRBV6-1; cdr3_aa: CASQEQRNQPQHF; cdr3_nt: TGTGCCAGCCAGGAGCAGCGGAATCAGCCCCAGCATTTT
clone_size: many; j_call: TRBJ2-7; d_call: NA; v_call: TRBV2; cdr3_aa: CASSGQGYEQYF; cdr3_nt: TGTGCCAGCAGTGGGCAGGGGTACGAGCAGTACTTC
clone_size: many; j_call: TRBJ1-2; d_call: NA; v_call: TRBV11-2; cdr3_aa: CASSSTDMGGYTF; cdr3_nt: TGTGCCAGCAGCTCGACAGATATGGGGGGCTACACCTTC
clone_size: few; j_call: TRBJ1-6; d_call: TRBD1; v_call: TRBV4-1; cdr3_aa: CASSNRDRGDSPLHF; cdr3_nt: TGCGCCAGCAGCAACCGGGACAGGGGAGACTCACCCCTCCACTTT
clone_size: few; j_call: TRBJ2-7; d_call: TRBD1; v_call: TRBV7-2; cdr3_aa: CASSSRQGFDEQYF; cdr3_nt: TGTGCCAGCAGCTCAAGACAGGGGTTTGACGAGCAGTACTTC
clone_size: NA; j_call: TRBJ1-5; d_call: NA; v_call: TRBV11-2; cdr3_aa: CASSRGTSGNQPQHF; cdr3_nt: TGTGCCAGCAGCCGTGGGACATCGGGCAATCAGCCCCAGCATTTT
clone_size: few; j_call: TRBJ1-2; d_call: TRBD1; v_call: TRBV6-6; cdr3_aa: CASEGQTYGYTF; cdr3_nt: TGTGCCAGCGAGGGACAGACCTATGGCTACACCTTC
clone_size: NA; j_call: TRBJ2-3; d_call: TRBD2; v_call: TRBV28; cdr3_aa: CASSVAGASTDTQYF; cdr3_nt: TGTGCCAGCAGCGTAGCGGGAGCCAGCACAGATACGCAGTATTTT
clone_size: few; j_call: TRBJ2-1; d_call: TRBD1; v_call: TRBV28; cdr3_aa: CASSRQGSSYNEQFF; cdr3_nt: TGTGCCAGCAGTAGACAGGGAAGCTCCTACAATGAGCAGTTCTTC
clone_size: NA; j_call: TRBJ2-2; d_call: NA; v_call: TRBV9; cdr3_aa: CASSLDAGVETGELFF; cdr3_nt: TGTGCCAGCAGCCTCGACGCAGGGGTAGAAACCGGGGAGCTGTTTTTT
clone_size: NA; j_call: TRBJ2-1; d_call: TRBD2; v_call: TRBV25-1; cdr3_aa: CASIPGGAYNEQFF; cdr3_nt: TGTGCCAGCATTCCGGGGGGGGCCTACAATGAGCAGTTCTTC